These 22 T cell receptor beta chains originate from one sample sequenced in a study of T cell changes during pregnancy in multiple sclerosis. Sequenced by immunoSEQ multiplex PCR; TCRdb stores in-frame clones only, minus some. The table has about 86,000 clones, approximately 90% seen once. The sequences come from peripheral blood, collected in the first trimester of pregnancy. The receptors derive from a female donor in good health, enrolled as a control in a pregnancy study.

This chain joins TRBV11-3 and TRBJ2-1; D not certain. CDR3 length: 15 amino acids. Trimming pared 5 bases from V and 5 bases from J, leaving 16 bases between. Germline CDR1 is SGHNT and CDR2 is YENEEA. CDR3 bases: TGTGCCAGCAGCCCTTCGTCTAACTTAAACAATGAGCAGTTCTTC. Translating it yields CASSPSSNLNNEQFF.

The chain carries TRBV7-2 and TRBJ2-5; 7 bases align to TRBD2. The CDR3 sequence is 16 residues long. Trimming at V came to 5 bases and at J to 3 bases, leaving 12 bases not matched to a gene. CDR1 and CDR2 from the germline V gene are SGHTA and FQGNSA. DNA for the CDR3: TGTGCCAGCAGCCCTCGACTGGACGGGGGGAAAGAGACCCAGTACTTC. It is translated as CASSPRLDGGKETQYF.

The chain has TRBV4-2 and TRBJ2-1, with TRBD2 matching 8 bases. Trimming cost V 4 bases and J 6 bases; bases outside gene matches: 8. The CDR3 consists of 15 residues. Germline loops: CDR1 LGHNA, CDR2 YNFKEQ. The CDR3 is CASSLAGSRGNEQFF. CDR3 coding DNA: TGTGCCAGCAGCCTAGCGGGGTCGCGGGGCAATGAGCAGTTCTTC.

Notes on this clone: Its ends do not fully match the called genes, so a read error is possible. The J gene is TRBJ1-5, the V gene TRBV27; D remains ambiguous. Germline assignment: CDR1 MNHEY and CDR2 SMNVEV (reference sequence). CDR3 length: 13 residues. CDR3 loop: CATSLGRNQPQHF. The CDR3 DNA sequence: TGTGCCACCAGTTTAGGGAGGAATCAGCCCCAGCATTTT.

This clone was seen once. This chain joins TRBV5-4 and TRBJ1-2; 8 bases line up with TRBD1. Germline assignment: CDR1 SGHNT and CDR2 YYREEE (reference sequence). The trim removed 1 base at V and 8 bases at J, leaving 10 bases unmatched. CDR3 length: 15 amino acids. The CDR3 bases are TGTGCCAGCAGCTTGCCCTCAGACAGGGGTAGGGGCTACACCTTC. Its translation is CASSLPSDRGRGYTF.

In its sample, this clone ranks as large. The chain is built from TRBV4-3 and TRBJ1-3; D gene ambiguous. CDR1 is LGHNA, CDR2 YSLEER, per germline. The CDR3 is 17 amino acids. The V end lost 3 bases, the J end lost 0 bases, and 15 bases lay between the germline ends. The CDR3 here is CASSQSDGIYSGNTIYF. The CDR3 nucleotides read TGCGCCAGCAGCCAGAGCGACGGAATATACTCTGGAAACACCATATATTTT.

With respect to this clone: Mismatch with germline at one junction end may stem from a read error. V gene TRBV7-7 combines with J gene TRBJ2-5; 14 bases agree with TRBD2. The CDR3 length is 18 residues. Germline CDR1 is SSHAT and CDR2 is FNYEAQ (reference sequence). CDR3 region: CASSSAGTSGGDQETQYF. As DNA, the CDR3 is TGTGCTAGCAGCTCCGCCGGGACTAGCGGGGGCGACCAAGAGACCCAGTACTTC.

Here the CDR3 reads CAISDILFGARGTSNTEAFF. CDR3 DNA: TGTGCCATCAGTGATATCTTATTTGGGGCAAGGGGAACCTCGAACACTGAAGCTTTCTTT. V gene TRBV10-3 combines with J gene TRBJ1-1; possibly TRBD1 for D (5 bases). The CDR3 consists of 20 residues. Looked up from germline, CDR1 is ENHRY and CDR2 is SYGVKD. V was shortened by 3 bases and J by 1 base, with 27 bases between the two germline ends.

The chain employs TRBV18 and TRBJ1-1, with unresolved D. The CDR3 runs to 14 residues. Germline V gene data show CDR1 as KGHSH and CDR2 as LQKENI. Trimming left V 2 bases short and J 2 bases short, with 9 bases between. The CDR3 sequence: CASSPATANTEAFF. CDR3 bases: TGTGCCAGCTCACCAGCGACTGCCAACACTGAAGCTTTCTTT.

This clone ranks as medium-sized (0.01 to 0.1%). J is TRBJ2-5 and V is TRBV4-3; a weak D match, TRBD2 (6 bases). Germline CDR1 and CDR2: LGHNA and YSLEER. This CDR3 has 14 residues. With 1 base removed from V and 5 bases from J, the gap between germline ends came to 11 bases. The CDR3 region has the DNA TGCGCCAGCAGCCAAGTCGGCGGGGTGGAGACCCAGTACTTC. The encoded protein is CASSQVGGVETQYF.

This clone was counted only a few times. The chain uses TRBV28 and TRBJ1-5; TRBD1 matches 7 bases. Germline assignment: CDR1 MDHEN and CDR2 SYDVKM. The CDR3 is made up of 13 amino acids. The junction had 3 bases not matched to a gene; V was cut back by 10 bases and J by 0 bases. The CDR3 spells CATNRGSNQPQHF. DNA of the CDR3: TGTGCCACCAACAGGGGTAGCAATCAGCCCCAGCATTTT.

This chain links TRBV11-2 with TRBJ2-3; TRBD2 agrees at 14 bases. CDR3 length: 15 amino acids. Trimming at V came to 4 bases and at J to 5 bases, leaving 2 bases not matched to a gene. CDR1 is SGHAT, CDR2 FQNNGV, per germline. The CDR3 DNA is TGTGCCAGCAGCTGGACTAGCGGGGGGAAAGATACGCAGTATTTT. Translation: CASSWTSGGKDTQYF.

This chain uses TRBV5-5 with TRBJ2-2; the D is unclear. Between the trimmed V and J ends, which lost 4 bases and 0 bases, there was a span of 10 bases. The CDR3 is made up of 15 amino acids. Germline assignment: CDR1 SGHKS and CDR2 YYEKEE (reference sequence). The CDR3 nucleotides read TGTGCCAGCAGCCAGGAAAGCCCGAACACCGGGGAGCTGTTTTTT. It is translated as CASSQESPNTGELFF.

V is TRBV7-8 and J is TRBJ1-5, with 10 bases lining up with TRBD1. CDR3 length equals 16 residues. CDR1 is SGHVS and CDR2 is FQNEAQ in the germline V gene. The V and J ends lost 5 bases and 9 bases, in that order; junction bases with no gene match: 13. The CDR3 reads CASSPGTGEGRGPQHF. CDR3 sequence (DNA): TGTGCCAGCAGCCCGGGGACAGGGGAAGGCCGCGGGCCCCAGCATTTT.

The V call is TRBV13, the J call TRBJ2-3; D is perhaps TRBD1 (5 bases). The length of the CDR3 is 17 residues. V was pared by 6 bases and J by 3 bases, with 22 bases between. Germline lookup yields CDR1 PRHDT and CDR2 FYEKMQ (reference sequence). CDR3 region: CASSHKGLAVTTDTQYF. DNA for the CDR3: TGTGCCAGCAGTCATAAGGGGCTTGCGGTTACTACAGATACGCAGTATTTT.

This clone came up once. The chain links TRBV9 to TRBJ2-2, with a weak D call TRBD2 (6 bases). Germline V gives CDR1 SGDLS, CDR2 YYNGEE. V was trimmed by 5 bases and J by 7 bases, leaving 12 bases between them. The CDR3 totals 13 residues. CDR3: CASRRDQIGELFF. The CDR3 DNA sequence: TGTGCCAGCAGGCGGGATCAAATCGGGGAGCTGTTTTTT. Based on the CDR3 plus reference TRBV9 and TRBJ2-2, the full variable domain is DSGVTQTPKHLITATGQRVTLRCSPRSGDLSVYWYQQSLDQGLQFLIQYYNGEERAKGNILERFSAQQFPDLHSELNLSSLELGDSALYFCASRRDQIGELFFGEGSRLTVL.

The CDR3 region is CASSLDQTSTDTQYF. The CDR3 DNA reads as TGCGCCAGCAGCTTAGACCAGACTAGCACAGATACGCAGTATTTT. The chain has TRBV5-1 and TRBJ2-3; unclear D gene. Germline assignment: CDR1 SGHRS and CDR2 YFSETQ. Trimming cost V 2 bases and J 0 bases, with 10 bases left between them. The CDR3 has 15 residues.

This chain links TRBV4-3 with TRBJ2-7; 9 bases align to TRBD1. With V trimmed by 0 bases and J by 3 bases, 6 bases remained unmatched. The CDR3 loop spans 16 amino acids. Germline V gives CDR1 LGHNA, CDR2 YSLEER. CDR3 protein: CASSQDWTGAIYEQYF. The DNA of the CDR3 is TGCGCCAGCAGCCAAGATTGGACAGGGGCGATCTACGAGCAGTACTTC.

In nucleotides, the CDR3 is TGTGCCAGCACAGGGGCGGGCGGCTACACCTTC. Its protein product is CASTGAGGYTF. The chain carries TRBV2 and TRBJ1-2; possibly TRBD1 for D (6 bases). CDR1 is SNHLY, CDR2 FYNNEI, per germline. V lost 7 bases, J lost 8 bases, and 11 bases lay in between. The CDR3 totals 11 residues.

The chain combines TRBV15 with TRBJ1-1, with D perhaps TRBD1 (6 bases). Trimming removed 5 bases at V and 0 bases at J, with 10 bases between. In germline, CDR1 is LNHNV, CDR2 YYDKDF (reference sequence). This CDR3 region has 14 residues. The CDR3 DNA follows: TGTGCCACCAGCGACAGGACAGTGAACACTGAAGCTTTCTTT. Its protein product is CATSDRTVNTEAFF.

The chain joins TRBV5-4 to TRBJ1-2; D is unclear. The CDR3 totals 13 residues. Germline V gene lookup returns CDR1 SGHNT and CDR2 YYREEE (reference sequence). V was trimmed by 6 bases and J by 1 base, leaving 10 bases between them. CDR3 amino acids: CASTKTFNYGYTF. As DNA, the CDR3 is TGTGCCAGCACCAAGACATTTAACTATGGCTACACCTTC.

The chain joins TRBV6-4 to TRBJ1-1; D not certain. Per germline, CDR1 MRHNA and CDR2 SNTAGT. V was shortened by 6 bases and J by 2 bases, with 13 bases between the two germline ends. CDR3 length: 14 residues. The CDR3 region is CASRNSNSNTEAFF. CDR3 DNA sequence: TGTGCCAGCAGGAACAGCAACTCTAACACTGAAGCTTTCTTT.